These 27 T cell receptor beta chains share one sample of origin, sequenced in a study of OX40 agonist ivuxolimab in advanced cancers. Only in-frame clones appear in the TCRdb table, and some are missing; sequencing was by immunoSEQ multiplex PCR. The sample holds tens of thousands of clones, 80% to 90% seen once. The material sequenced was CD4+ or CD8+ T cells sorted from blood, taken in a trial of the OX40 agonist ivuxolimab. The receptors derive from an adult with an advanced solid tumor such as melanoma, head and neck, liver or kidney cancer.

The chain combines TRBV11-2 with TRBJ2-7; 7 bases are a match to TRBD1. V lost 4 bases and J lost 3; bases outside the gene matches: 6. Per germline, CDR1 SGHAT and CDR2 FQNNGV. CDR3 length equals 14 residues. DNA for the CDR3: TGTGCCAGCAGCTCGCTTACAGGGGTCTACGAGCAGTACTTC. Its protein is CASSSLTGVYEQYF.

The chain is built from TRBV6-5 and TRBJ2-3; D gene uncertain. V was trimmed by 7 bases and J by 1 base, leaving 9 bases between them. CDR1 is MNHEY, CDR2 SVGAGI, per germline. This CDR3 comprises 13 residues. CDR3 bases: TGTGCCAGCACCCGTTCGGGCACAGATACGCAGTATTTT. This sequence encodes CASTRSGTDTQYF.

This sequence joins TRBV2 and TRBJ2-4, with 15 bases matching TRBD2. The germline CDR1 and CDR2 sequences are SNHLY and FYNNEI. The V gene end was trimmed by 4 bases and the J gene end by 0 bases; junction bases not matched to a gene: 7. The CDR3 has 19 amino acids. The DNA for the CDR3 is TGTGCCAGCAGTGCCGACGGGACTAGCGGGAGGTTAGCCAAAAACATTCAGTACTTC. It codes for CASSADGTSGRLAKNIQYF. The whole variable domain, filled in from reference TRBV2 and TRBJ2-4, reads EPEVTQTPSHQVTQMGQEVILRCVPISNHLYFYWYRQILGQKVEFLVSFYNNEISEKSEIFDDQFSVERPDGSNFTLKIRSTKLEDSAMYFCASSADGTSGRLAKNIQYFGAGTRLSVL.

This clone has a single count. This chain links TRBV19 with TRBJ2-1, with unresolved D. V lost 0 bases and J 6 bases, leaving 12 bases between the germline ends. CDR3 length: 15 residues. Germline CDR1 LNHDA, CDR2 SQIVND (reference sequence). Here the CDR3 DNA reads TGTGCCAGTAGTATAGAGTCTATCAGGTTCAATGAGCAGTTCTTC. It codes for CASSIESIRFNEQFF.

J is TRBJ2-3 and V is TRBV15; D is unresolved. Germline V gene lookup returns CDR1 LNHNV and CDR2 YYDKDF (reference sequence). V was pared by 5 bases and J by 10 bases, with 16 bases between. The length of the CDR3 is 13 residues. Here the CDR3 reads CATSSLLEYAQYF. CDR3 nucleotides: TGTGCCACCAGCTCCCTTCTAGAGTATGCGCAGTATTTT.

The CDR3 sequence: CASSPGQGPTNEKLFF. The DNA of the CDR3 is TGTGCCAGCAGCCCCGGACAGGGCCCAACTAATGAAAAACTGTTTTTT. The chain combines TRBV5-8 with TRBJ1-4; 8 positions match TRBD1. CDR3 length: 16 residues. The junction had 5 bases not matched to a gene; V was cut back by 4 bases and J by 0 bases. Germline CDR1 SGHTS, CDR2 YDEGEE.

This rearrangement joins TRBV6-5 to TRBJ1-3; possible D gene TRBD1, 5 bases. Trimming left V 4 bases short and J 4 bases short, with 14 bases between. The CDR3 consists of 15 residues. Germline CDR1 is MNHEY and CDR2 is SVGAGI. The CDR3 is CASSSGKGRGNTIYF. The CDR3 region has the DNA TGTGCCAGCAGTTCCGGGAAGGGGAGAGGAAACACCATATATTTT.

Here the CDR3 DNA reads TGTGCCAGCAGGTCCTATGCGACTTCCTACAATGAGCAGTTCTTC. Residues: CASRSYATSYNEQFF. This chain joins TRBV6-5 and TRBJ2-1, with unresolved D. Germline V gene lookup returns CDR1 MNHEY and CDR2 SVGAGI. V was cut by 6 bases and J by 1 base, with 13 bases left in between. CDR3 length: 15 residues.

The rearrangement joins TRBV5-1 to TRBJ2-1, with D tentatively TRBD1 (6 bases). V gave up 4 bases and J gave up 12 bases, with 23 bases separating them. This CDR3 contains 15 residues. CDR1 is SGHRS, CDR2 YFSETQ, per germline. The CDR3 DNA reads as TGCGCCAGCAGCCTAAACGGTGACAGGTATCTCGGGCAGTTCTTC. Protein: CASSLNGDRYLGQFF. Drawing the rest from reference TRBV5-1 and TRBJ2-1, the complete variable domain is KAGVTQTPRYLIKTRGQQVTLSCSPISGHRSVSWYQQTPGQGLQFLFEYFSETQRNKGNFPGRFSGRQFSNSRSEMNVSTLELGDSALYLCASSLNGDRYLGQFFGPGTRLTVL.

This CDR3 reads CASSLEGVYEQYF. CDR3 in DNA: TGTGCCAGCAGCTTGGAGGGAGTCTACGAGCAGTACTTC. This sequence joins TRBV5-4 and TRBJ2-7, with D possibly TRBD2 on 5 matching bases. This CDR3 region has 13 residues. Germline-derived CDR1 and CDR2 are SGHNT and YYREEE (reference sequence). Trimming shortened V by 0 bases and J by 3 bases, and 7 bases separated the two germline ends.

This clone was counted a few times. This chain links TRBV11-2 with TRBJ1-2; the D is unclear. The length of the CDR3 is 11 residues. Deletions cut 4 bases from V and 9 bases from J, with 9 bases between. Looked up from germline, CDR1 is SGHAT and CDR2 is FQNNGV. CDR3 protein: CASSSTDRYTF. Here the CDR3 DNA reads TGTGCCAGCAGCTCCACGGACCGCTACACCTTC.

The V gene is TRBV19, the J gene TRBJ1-4; tentatively, D is TRBD1 (5 bases). This CDR3 contains 13 residues. The germline gives CDR1 LNHDA, CDR2 SQIVND (reference sequence). V was pared by 7 bases and J by 5 bases, with 11 bases between. The CDR3 DNA reads TGTGCCAGTAATCGGGGCGTGAATGAAAAACTGTTTTTT. Translating gives CASNRGVNEKLFF. Filled out from reference TRBV19 and TRBJ1-4, the complete variable domain reads DGGITQSPKYLFRKEGQNVTLSCEQNLNHDAMYWYRQDPGQGLRLIYYSQIVNDFQKGDIAEGYSVSREKKESFPLTVTSAQKNPTAFYLCASNRGVNEKLFFGSGTQLSVL.

J is TRBJ2-3 and V is TRBV11-1; no clear D gene. Germline values: CDR1 SGHAT, CDR2 FQDESV (reference sequence). CDR3 length: 12 residues. Trimming left V 3 bases short and J 7 bases short, with 8 bases between. Written as DNA, the CDR3 is TGTGCCAGCAGCTTGGCCCAAAATACGCAGTATTTT. This codes for CASSLAQNTQYF.

J is TRBJ2-7 and V is TRBV29-1; the match to TRBD2 covers 8 bases. CDR1 is SQVTM and CDR2 is ANQGSEA in the germline V gene. V lost 8 bases and J lost 0; bases outside the gene matches: 15. The CDR3 sequence is 16 residues long. In DNA, the CDR3 is TGCAGCTCCCGGGGTAGCGGGGAAAGGAGCTCCTACGAGCAGTACTTC. Its translation: CSSRGSGERSSYEQYF.

The rearrangement joins TRBV13 to TRBJ1-1; 9 nucleotides line up with TRBD1. The CDR3 runs to 15 residues. CDR1 and CDR2 (germline): PRHDT, FYEKMQ (reference sequence). The junction had 5 bases not matched to a gene; V was cut back by 5 bases and J by 1 base. As DNA, the CDR3 is TGTGCCAGCAGCGGCACAGGGGGCCCGAACACTGAAGCTTTCTTT. It translates to CASSGTGGPNTEAFF.

This clone came up once. The chain is built from TRBV30 and TRBJ1-5; no firm D call. The V gene's germline CDR1 is GTSNPN and CDR2 SVGIG (reference sequence). V was pared by 3 bases and J by 6 bases, with 12 bases between. The CDR3 runs 13 residues. CDR3 DNA: TGTGCCTGGAGGGTCAGTGGGAGTCAGCCCCAGCATTTT. Protein sequence: CAWRVSGSQPQHF.

This sequence joins TRBV19 and TRBJ2-7; 12 nucleotides align to TRBD2. The germline gives CDR1 LNHDA, CDR2 SQIVND (reference sequence). This CDR3 has 16 amino acids. The trim removed 5 bases at V and 3 bases at J, leaving 8 bases unmatched. The CDR3: CASSLSSGRAVYEQYF. CDR3 coding DNA: TGTGCCAGTAGTCTATCTAGCGGGAGGGCAGTCTACGAGCAGTACTTC. Variable domain in full (rest from reference TRBV19 and TRBJ2-7): DGGITQSPKYLFRKEGQNVTLSCEQNLNHDAMYWYRQDPGQGLRLIYYSQIVNDFQKGDIAEGYSVSREKKESFPLTVTSAQKNPTAFYLCASSLSSGRAVYEQYFGPGTRLTVT.

J is TRBJ2-5 and V is TRBV7-9, with a possible D match to TRBD2 (6 bases). The CDR3 extends over 15 amino acids. V lost 5 bases and J lost 5, with 18 bases in between. Germline V gene lookup returns CDR1 SEHNR and CDR2 FQNEAQ (reference sequence). CDR3 sequence: CASSNPRGAGETQYF. The CDR3 DNA follows: TGTGCCAGCAGCAACCCCCGAGGAGCGGGCGAGACCCAGTACTTC.

The chain uses TRBV10-2 and TRBJ2-2; tentative D call: TRBD1 (5 bases). V was cut by 7 bases and J by 1 base, with 10 bases left in between. The CDR3 totals 14 residues. Germline V gives CDR1 WSHSY, CDR2 SAAADI. The CDR3 protein is CASKRQMNTGELFF. For the CDR3, the DNA is TGCGCCAGCAAAAGACAGATGAACACCGGGGAGCTGTTTTTT.

V usage is TRBV28 and J usage is TRBJ2-7, with 8 bases identical to TRBD1. The CDR3 has 13 amino acids. Germline loops: CDR1 MDHEN, CDR2 SYDVKM. The V gene end was trimmed by 6 bases and the J gene end by 6 bases; junction bases not matched to a gene: 7. This CDR3 is CASSTRGLPEQYF. The CDR3 nucleotides are TGTGCCAGCAGCACCAGGGGGCTCCCCGAGCAGTACTTC.

The V call is TRBV25-1, the J call TRBJ2-7, with 9 bases that match TRBD1. V shed 9 bases, J shed 2 bases, and the junction held 11 bases outside the gene matches. CDR1 MGHDK and CDR2 SYGVNS come from the germline V gene. The CDR3 is 15 amino acids. The CDR3 region is CARFGSGQGTYEQYF. The CDR3 DNA reads TGTGCCAGGTTTGGTTCGGGACAGGGAACCTACGAGCAGTACTTC.

DNA of the CDR3: TGTGCCAGCAGCAACACCTCTGGCGGGGGGACCTACCAAGAGACCCAGTACTTC. Encoded protein: CASSNTSGGGTYQETQYF. This chain uses TRBV21-1 with TRBJ2-5; the table assigns TRBD2, which was not confirmed against the DNA. TRBV21-1 is designated a pseudogene. The CDR3 length is 18 residues.

The gene calls are TRBV7-2 and TRBJ2-1; 12 bases fit TRBD2. CDR3 size: 14 residues. Germline V lookup: CDR1 SGHTA, CDR2 FQGNSA. The junction had 4 bases not matched to a gene; V was cut back by 1 base and J by 12 bases. CDR3 residues: CASSLEASGRVQFF. The CDR3 coding sequence is TGTGCCAGCAGCTTAGAGGCTAGCGGGAGGGTGCAGTTCTTC. Using reference TRBV7-2 and TRBJ2-1 for the parts outside the CDR3, the full variable domain is GAGVSQSPSNKVTEKGKDVELRCDPISGHTALYWYRQSLGQGLEFLIYFQGNSAPDKSGLPSDRFSAERTGGSVSTLTIQRTQQEDSAVYLCASSLEASGRVQFFGPGTRLTVL.

This clone was seen only once. The V gene is TRBV2, the J gene TRBJ1-5; the D gene is possibly TRBD1 (5 bases). The V gene lost 4 bases and the J gene lost 1 base, with 11 bases spanning the gap. The CDR3 contains 15 residues. Germline CDR1 reads SNHLY; CDR2 reads FYNNEI. The CDR3 region is CASSAPGRSNQPQHF. The CDR3, as DNA: TGTGCCAGCAGTGCCCCGGGACGGAGCAATCAGCCCCAGCATTTT. The whole variable domain, filled in from reference TRBV2 and TRBJ1-5, reads EPEVTQTPSHQVTQMGQEVILRCVPISNHLYFYWYRQILGQKVEFLVSFYNNEISEKSEIFDDQFSVERPDGSNFTLKIRSTKLEDSAMYFCASSAPGRSNQPQHFGDGTRLSIL.

V usage is TRBV16 and J usage is TRBJ1-4; D not certain. Germline V CDR1 and CDR2: KGHSY, FQNENV. The CDR3 is 13 residues long. V was pared by 7 bases and J by 4 bases, with 10 bases between. The CDR3 region has the DNA TGTGCCAGCAAAGCCAGCCTTAATGAAAAACTGTTTTTT. As protein: CASKASLNEKLFF.

The rearrangement uses TRBV14 and TRBJ2-5; no clear D gene. The CDR3 is 13 residues long. Germline-derived CDR1 and CDR2 are SGHDN and FVKESK. The V gene lost 6 bases and the J gene lost 6 bases, with 14 bases spanning the gap. The CDR3 protein is CASSYNVLKTQYF. Here the CDR3 DNA reads TGTGCCAGCAGTTACAATGTTCTAAAGACCCAGTACTTC.

This clone was detected a few times. This chain connects TRBV20-1 to TRBJ1-1; D not certain. Germline V gene data show CDR1 as DFQATT and CDR2 as SNEGSKA (reference sequence). CDR3 length: 11 amino acids. V was pared by 7 bases and J by 3 bases, with 9 bases between. The CDR3 DNA sequence: TGCAGTGGTTACTGGGACACTGAAGCTTTCTTT. Its protein is CSGYWDTEAFF.